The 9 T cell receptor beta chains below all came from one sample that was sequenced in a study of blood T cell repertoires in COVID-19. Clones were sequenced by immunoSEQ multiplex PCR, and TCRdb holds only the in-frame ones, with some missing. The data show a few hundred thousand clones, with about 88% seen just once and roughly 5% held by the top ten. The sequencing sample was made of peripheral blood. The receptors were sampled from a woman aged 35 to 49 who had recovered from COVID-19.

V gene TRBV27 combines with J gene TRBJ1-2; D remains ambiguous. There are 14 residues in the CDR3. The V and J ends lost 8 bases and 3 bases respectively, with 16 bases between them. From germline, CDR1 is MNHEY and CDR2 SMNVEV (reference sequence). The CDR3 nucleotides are TGTGCCAGCTCAGCTAGCTTGGGGTACTATGGCTACACCTTC. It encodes CASSASLGYYGYTF.

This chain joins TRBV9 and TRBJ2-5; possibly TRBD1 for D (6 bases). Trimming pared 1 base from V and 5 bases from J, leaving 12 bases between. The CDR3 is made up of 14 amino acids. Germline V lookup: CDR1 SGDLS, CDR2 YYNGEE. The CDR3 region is CASSVYGGRETQYF. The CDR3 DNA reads TGTGCCAGCAGCGTATATGGGGGCCGGGAGACCCAGTACTTC.

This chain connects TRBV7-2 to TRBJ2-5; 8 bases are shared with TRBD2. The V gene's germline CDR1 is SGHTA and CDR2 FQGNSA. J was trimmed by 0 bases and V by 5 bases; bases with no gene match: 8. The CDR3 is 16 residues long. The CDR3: CASSPQGSGNQETQYF. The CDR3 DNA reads TGTGCCAGCAGCCCCCAGGGTAGCGGGAACCAAGAGACCCAGTACTTC. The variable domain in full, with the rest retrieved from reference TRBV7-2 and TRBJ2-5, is GAGVSQSPSNKVTEKGKDVELRCDPISGHTALYWYRQSLGQGLEFLIYFQGNSAPDKSGLPSDRFSAERTGGSVSTLTIQRTQQEDSAVYLCASSPQGSGNQETQYFGPGTRLLVL.

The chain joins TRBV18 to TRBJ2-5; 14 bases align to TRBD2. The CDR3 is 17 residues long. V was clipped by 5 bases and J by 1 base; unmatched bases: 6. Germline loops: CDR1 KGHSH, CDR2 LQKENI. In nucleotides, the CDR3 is TGTGCCAGCTCAGGAGGACTAGCGGGGGGAACCCAAGAGACCCAGTACTTC. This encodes CASSGGLAGGTQETQYF. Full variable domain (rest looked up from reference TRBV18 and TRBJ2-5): NAGVMQNPRHLVRRRGQEARLRCSPMKGHSHVYWYRQLPEEGLKFMVYLQKENIIDESGMPKERFSAEFPKEGPSILRIQQVVRGDSAAYFCASSGGLAGGTQETQYFGPGTRLLVL.

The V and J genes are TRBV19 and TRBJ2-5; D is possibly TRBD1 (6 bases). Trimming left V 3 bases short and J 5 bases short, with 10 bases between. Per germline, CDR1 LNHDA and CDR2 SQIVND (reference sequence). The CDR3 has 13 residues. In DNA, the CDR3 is TGTGCCAGTAGTATTACGAGGGGGGAGACCCAGTACTTC. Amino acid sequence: CASSITRGETQYF. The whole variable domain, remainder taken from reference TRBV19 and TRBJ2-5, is DGGITQSPKYLFRKEGQNVTLSCEQNLNHDAMYWYRQDPGQGLRLIYYSQIVNDFQKGDIAEGYSVSREKKESFPLTVTSAQKNPTAFYLCASSITRGETQYFGPGTRLLVL.

CDR3 DNA sequence: TGTGCCAGTAGTATACGGGGACAGCCCAGCACAGATACGCAGTATTTT. Translating gives CASSIRGQPSTDTQYF. This chain connects TRBV19 to TRBJ2-3; the match to TRBD1 covers 7 bases. This CDR3 comprises 16 residues. CDR1 is LNHDA, CDR2 SQIVND, per germline (reference sequence). The junction had 5 bases not matched to a gene; V was cut back by 2 bases and J by 0 bases.

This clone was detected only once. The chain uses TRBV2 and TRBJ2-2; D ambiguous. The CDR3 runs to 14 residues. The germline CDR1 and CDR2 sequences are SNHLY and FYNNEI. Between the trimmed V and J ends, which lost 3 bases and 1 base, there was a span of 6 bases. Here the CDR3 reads CASSEWQNTGELFF. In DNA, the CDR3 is TGTGCCAGCAGTGAGTGGCAGAACACCGGGGAGCTGTTTTTT.

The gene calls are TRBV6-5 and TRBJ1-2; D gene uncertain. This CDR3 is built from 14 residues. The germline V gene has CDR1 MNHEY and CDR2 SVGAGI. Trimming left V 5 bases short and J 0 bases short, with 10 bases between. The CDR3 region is CASSIESTNYGYTF. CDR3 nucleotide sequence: TGTGCCAGCAGTATAGAGTCTACTAACTATGGCTACACCTTC.

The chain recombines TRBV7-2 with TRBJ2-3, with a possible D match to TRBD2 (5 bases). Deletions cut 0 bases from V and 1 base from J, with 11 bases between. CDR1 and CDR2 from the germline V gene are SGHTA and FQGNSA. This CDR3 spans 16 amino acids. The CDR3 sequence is CASSLAPEVGTDTQYF. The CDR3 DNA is TGTGCCAGCAGCTTAGCCCCGGAGGTGGGCACAGATACGCAGTATTTT.